The 7 T cell receptor beta chains below were found in one sample sequenced in a study of TIL therapy for anti-PD-1-resistant metastatic lung cancer. Sequencing used immunoSEQ v3. The assay was immunoSEQ multiplex PCR, and TCRdb's table has in-frame clones only and misses some. The table records nearly 15,000 clones, more than 70% of them present only once. The time point denotes: pre-treatment sample, taken before nivolumab and TIL therapy. The sequenced sample was blood, obtained at baseline. The origin of the receptors is a person aged 25 to 85 with non-small cell lung cancer.

This sequence joins TRBV19 and TRBJ2-1; a possible D gene is TRBD1 (5 bases). V lost 1 base and J lost 6, with 7 bases in between. CDR3 length equals 13 residues. Germline V gives CDR1 LNHDA, CDR2 SQIVND (reference sequence). The CDR3 coding sequence is TGTGCCAGTAGTATAGCCCAGGGCAATGAGCAGTTCTTC. Translating it yields CASSIAQGNEQFF.

This chain joins TRBV5-1 and TRBJ2-1, with a weak D call TRBD2 (6 bases). Germline assignment: CDR1 SGHRS and CDR2 YFSETQ. This CDR3 comprises 15 residues. V lost 4 bases and J 1 base, leaving 12 bases between the germline ends. CDR3 sequence (DNA): TGCGCCAGCAGCCTTGATGGGGGGTCCTACAATGAGCAGTTCTTC. Translated: CASSLDGGSYNEQFF.

This clone has only one observation. CDR3 DNA: TGTGCCAGCAGCTTAGGGACTAGCGGGGAAAATGAGCAGTTCTTC. Its protein is CASSLGTSGENEQFF. The chain employs TRBV7-9 and TRBJ2-1, with 12 positions matching TRBD2. Looked up from germline, CDR1 is SEHNR and CDR2 is FQNEAQ (reference sequence). The CDR3 has 15 residues. V lost 1 base, J lost 7 bases, and 2 bases stayed unmatched.

The rearrangement joins TRBV7-2 to TRBJ2-7; 11 nucleotides agree with TRBD2. Germline assignment: CDR1 SGHTA and CDR2 FQGNSA. This CDR3 comprises 17 residues. V was pared by 5 bases and J by 5 bases, with 14 bases of the junction left unmatched. The CDR3 region has the DNA TGTGCCAGCAGCCCGACACCCCCGGGACTAGCGGTCGACGAGCAGTACTTC. It codes for CASSPTPPGLAVDEQYF.

The V and J genes are TRBV5-1 and TRBJ1-1; no firm D call. The CDR3 loop spans 12 amino acids. Germline V gene data show CDR1 as SGHRS and CDR2 as YFSETQ. V lost 0 bases and J lost 6, with 6 bases in between. The CDR3 loop is CASSLGSAEAFF. In DNA, the CDR3 is TGCGCCAGCAGCTTGGGGTCAGCTGAAGCTTTCTTT.

The chain carries TRBV5-3 and TRBJ1-1; 8 nucleotides align to TRBD1. TRBV5-3 is placed among ORFs of uncertain function. Trimming cost V 2 bases and J 5 bases; bases outside gene matches: 14. The CDR3 covers 17 residues. CDR3 amino acids: CARSFDGAGGAKTEAFF. CDR3 sequence (DNA): TGTGCCAGAAGCTTTGACGGAGCAGGGGGCGCCAAGACTGAAGCTTTCTTT.

This rearrangement joins TRBV7-2 to TRBJ1-5; D is uncertain. Germline V lookup: CDR1 SGHTA, CDR2 FQGNSA. Trimming pared 4 bases from V and 7 bases from J, leaving 11 bases between. The CDR3 loop spans 13 amino acids. CDR3 sequence reads: CASSYGRGQPQHF. DNA for the CDR3: TGTGCCAGCAGCTATGGAAGAGGGCAGCCCCAGCATTTT.